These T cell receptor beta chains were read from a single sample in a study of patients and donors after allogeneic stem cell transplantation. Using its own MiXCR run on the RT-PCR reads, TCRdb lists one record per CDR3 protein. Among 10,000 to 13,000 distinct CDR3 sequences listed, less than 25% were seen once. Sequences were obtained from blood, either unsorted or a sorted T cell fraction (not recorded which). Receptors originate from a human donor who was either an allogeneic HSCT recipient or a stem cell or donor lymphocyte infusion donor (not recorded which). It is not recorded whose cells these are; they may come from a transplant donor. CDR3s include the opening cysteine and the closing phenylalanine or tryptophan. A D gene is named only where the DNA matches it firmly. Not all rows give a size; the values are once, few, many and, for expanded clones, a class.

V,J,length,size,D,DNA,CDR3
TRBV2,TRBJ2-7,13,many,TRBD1,TGTGCCAGCAATCCAGGGGGCCGATACGAGCAGTACTTC,CASNPGGRYEQYF
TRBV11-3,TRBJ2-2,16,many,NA,TGTGCCAGCAGCTTAGATCAAGGCAGAGACACCGGGGAGCTGTTTTTT,CASSLDQGRDTGELFF
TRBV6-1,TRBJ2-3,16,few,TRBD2,TGTGCCAGCAGTGAAGTAGCGGGGGGCCTCCCAGATACGCAGTATTTT,CASSEVAGGLPDTQYF
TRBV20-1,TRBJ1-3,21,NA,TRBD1,TGCAGTGCTAGAGACTCAGCTCCGGGACAGGGGGCCTTAAGCTCTGGAAACACCATATATTTT,CSARDSAPGQGALSSGNTIYF
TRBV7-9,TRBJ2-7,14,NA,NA,TGTGCCAGCAGCTTAGGAGTTTTTCCCTACGAGCAGTACTTC,CASSLGVFPYEQYF
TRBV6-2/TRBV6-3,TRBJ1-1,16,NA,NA,TGTGCCAGCAGCACCAACGATAGGACGGGAAACACTGAAGCTTTCTTT,CASSTNDRTGNTEAFF
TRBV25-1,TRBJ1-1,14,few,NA,TGTGCCAGCAGTTGGGGACGGGGGAACACTGAAGCTTTCTTT,CASSWGRGNTEAFF
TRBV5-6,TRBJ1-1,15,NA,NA,TGTGCCAGCAGCTTCGCGACAGACCTGAACACTGAAGCTTTCTTT,CASSFATDLNTEAFF
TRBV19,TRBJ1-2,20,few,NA,TGTGCCAGTAGAACTTATACCGCGGATCTCTATCTCCTAGCTAACTATGGCTACACCTTC,CASRTYTADLYLLANYGYTF
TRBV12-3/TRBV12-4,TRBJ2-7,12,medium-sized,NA,TGTGCCAGCAGTTTAATGCCCTACGAGCAGTACTTC,CASSLMPYEQYF
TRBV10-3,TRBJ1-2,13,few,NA,TGTGCCATCAGTGAGTCGTTTCAGGGAGGCTACACCTTC,CAISESFQGGYTF
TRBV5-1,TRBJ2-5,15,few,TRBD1,TGCGCCAGCAGGGGCCAGGGGGCTGATTTGGAGACCCAGTACTTC,CASRGQGADLETQYF
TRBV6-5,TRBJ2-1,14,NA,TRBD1,TGTGCCAGCAGTCTGACAGGGTTGGGGAATGAGCAGTTCTTC,CASSLTGLGNEQFF
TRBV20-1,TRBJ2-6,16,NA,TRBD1,TGCAGTGCTAGACGGGACAGGGCATCCGGGGCCAACGTCCTGACTTTC,CSARRDRASGANVLTF
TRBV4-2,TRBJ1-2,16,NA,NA,TGTGCCAGCAGCCAAGAAGGCACCCTGGCTAACTATGGCTACACCTTC,CASSQEGTLANYGYTF
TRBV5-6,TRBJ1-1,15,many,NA,TGTGCCAGCAGCTTGGGGGGAAAAGTGAACACTGAAGCTTTCTTT,CASSLGGKVNTEAFF
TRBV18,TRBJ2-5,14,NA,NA,TGTGCCAGCTCACCACAGGGGTTACAAGAGACCCAGTACTTC,CASSPQGLQETQYF
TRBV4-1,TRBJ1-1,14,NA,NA,TGCGCCAGCAGCCAAGATGAAGGGTACACTGAAGCTTTCTTT,CASSQDEGYTEAFF